Described below is a single T cell receptor (beta chain) sequence and its context. The length of the CDR3 is 14 residues. The germline gives CDR1 PRHDT, CDR2 FYEKMQ (reference sequence). V was shortened by 3 bases and J by 4 bases, with 10 bases between the two germline ends. Across roughly 25 US areas, participants ranged in age from roughly 18 to 89 years. Recovered status in Cohort 3 required two negative PCRs, clearance, or symptom resolution. Here immunoSEQ multiplex PCR was the method, and the copy in TCRdb shows in-frame clones only, minus some. This table holds approximately 310,000 clones, roughly 85% found once. The data were obtained in a study of blood T cell repertoires in COVID-19.

V usage is TRBV13 and J usage is TRBJ1-5; possibly TRBD1 for D (5 bases). The TCR comes from a young man who had recovered from COVID-19. Source material: PBMCs or T cells enriched from blood (not recorded which). CDR3 residues: CASSFLPGNQPQHF. The CDR3 nucleotides read TGTGCCAGCAGCTTTCTACCAGGGAATCAGCCCCAGCATTTT.